These 30 T cell receptor beta chains share one sample of origin, sequenced in a study of blood T cell repertoires in COVID-19. Profiled with immunoSEQ multiplex PCR; TCRdb holds only in-frame clones, not every one. This table has roughly 240,000 clones, 65% to 90% appearing once. The sequenced material came from peripheral blood. All receptors come from a woman between 65 and 79 years old with acute or convalescent COVID-19.

The V call is TRBV28, the J call TRBJ2-4; the D gene is possibly TRBD1 (8 bases). Trimming cost V 5 bases and J 6 bases, with 14 bases left between them. CDR3 length: 14 residues. CDR1 and CDR2 from the germline V gene are MDHEN and SYDVKM. CDR3 residues: CASSTTGEGNIQYF. The CDR3 DNA sequence: TGTGCCAGCAGTACGACAGGGGAGGGAAACATTCAGTACTTC.

The V gene is TRBV9, the J gene TRBJ2-1; D is undetermined. V was pared by 6 bases and J by 8 bases, with 6 bases between. This CDR3 spans 10 amino acids. Germline V gene lookup returns CDR1 SGDLS and CDR2 YYNGEE. In DNA, the CDR3 is TGTGCCAGCACTGGGCATGAGCAGTTCTTC. Translated, it gives CASTGHEQFF. Combining the CDR3 with reference TRBV9 and TRBJ2-1 gives the whole variable domain DSGVTQTPKHLITATGQRVTLRCSPRSGDLSVYWYQQSLDQGLQFLIQYYNGEERAKGNILERFSAQQFPDLHSELNLSSLELGDSALYFCASTGHEQFFGPGTRLTVL.

The rearrangement links TRBV18 to TRBJ1-3, with no clear D. Trimming pared 3 bases from V and 0 bases from J, leaving 6 bases between. The CDR3 spans 14 residues. Germline values: CDR1 KGHSH, CDR2 LQKENI. CDR3 protein: CASSPASSGNTIYF. The CDR3 bases are TGTGCCAGCTCACCGGCCTCCTCTGGAAACACCATATATTTT.

The genes are TRBV25-1 and TRBJ1-2; no clear D gene. Trimming cost V 1 base and J 0 bases, with 15 bases left between them. Germline V gene sequence: CDR1 MGHDK, CDR2 SYGVNS. There are 17 residues in the CDR3. The CDR3 DNA follows: TGTGCCAGCAGTGAATTAGGCCCCACGGGAGCTAACTATGGCTACACCTTC. It translates to CASSELGPTGANYGYTF.

CDR3 sequence: CASSSGQGASYGYTF. In nucleotides, the CDR3 is TGCGCCAGCAGCTCGGGACAGGGGGCTTCCTATGGCTACACCTTC. This chain links TRBV5-1 with TRBJ1-2; 12 bases line up with TRBD1. CDR3 length: 15 amino acids. With 3 bases clipped from V and 4 bases from J, the junction kept 4 bases outside the gene matches. Looked up from germline, CDR1 is SGHRS and CDR2 is YFSETQ.

This clone was found a few times. The chain links TRBV11-2 to TRBJ1-2; 7 nucleotides agree with TRBD1. The CDR3 is made up of 17 amino acids. Trimming cost V 1 base and J 5 bases; bases outside gene matches: 13. Looked up from germline, CDR1 is SGHAT and CDR2 is FQNNGV. The CDR3 here is CASSLVGSGQDPYGYTF. The CDR3 region has the DNA TGTGCCAGCAGCTTAGTAGGTTCCGGACAGGATCCTTATGGCTACACCTTC.

The CDR3 sequence is CAISGSGGASGELFF. The CDR3 bases are TGTGCCATCAGTGGGAGCGGGGGGGCCTCCGGGGAGCTGTTTTTT. The chain joins TRBV10-3 to TRBJ2-2; 10 nucleotides match TRBD2. This CDR3 region has 15 residues. The trim removed 4 bases at V and 6 bases at J, leaving 5 bases unmatched. The germline V gene encodes CDR1 ENHRY and CDR2 SYGVKD.

This clone was seen more than once but under ten times. The gene calls are TRBV30 and TRBJ1-1, with 8 bases matching TRBD1. This CDR3 has 13 amino acids. The V segment lost 1 base and the J segment 9 bases; nucleotides outside the gene matches: 7. Per germline, CDR1 GTSNPN and CDR2 SVGIG (reference sequence). The CDR3 loop reads CAWSGAGQAKAFF. The CDR3 nucleotides read TGTGCCTGGAGTGGGGCGGGACAGGCAAAAGCTTTCTTT.

There are many counts of this clone. This chain links TRBV6-6 with TRBJ1-1, with D uncertain. The CDR3 length is 12 residues. CDR1 is MNHNY, CDR2 SVGAGI, per germline (reference sequence). V shed 6 bases and J shed 0 bases, with 5 bases lying between them. This chain's CDR3 is CASRRVNTEAFF. Here the CDR3 DNA reads TGTGCCAGCAGAAGAGTGAACACTGAAGCTTTCTTT.

This chain uses TRBV19 with TRBJ1-6, with a tentative D call TRBD1 (6 bases). This CDR3 spans 13 amino acids. The germline V gene encodes CDR1 LNHDA and CDR2 SQIVND (reference sequence). V was shortened by 8 bases and J by 8 bases, with 13 bases between the two germline ends. In nucleotides, the CDR3 is TGTGCCAGTTCAAACAGGGCGGATTCACCCCTCCACTTT. It yields the protein CASSNRADSPLHF.

The chain uses TRBV10-1 and TRBJ2-1; 11 nucleotides line up with TRBD1. With 2 bases clipped from V and 0 bases from J, the junction kept 12 bases outside the gene matches. The CDR3 consists of 20 residues. Germline values: CDR1 WNHNN, CDR2 SYGVQD (reference sequence). CDR3: CASSETLGQGVFSSYNEQFF. The CDR3 DNA is TGCGCCAGCAGTGAGACATTGGGACAGGGGGTTTTTAGCTCCTACAATGAGCAGTTCTTC.

This clone was observed a single time. The chain has TRBV19 and TRBJ1-6; TRBD1 is a possible D gene (5 bases). CDR3 size: 14 residues. Germline CDR1 and CDR2: LNHDA and SQIVND (reference sequence). V lost 3 bases to trimming and J lost 7 bases, with 10 bases between them. The CDR3 coding sequence is TGTGCCAGTAGTATTCGGCAGGGAAATTCACCCCTCCACTTT. It translates to CASSIRQGNSPLHF. Together with reference TRBV19 and TRBJ1-6, the CDR3 gives the full variable domain: DGGITQSPKYLFRKEGQNVTLSCEQNLNHDAMYWYRQDPGQGLRLIYYSQIVNDFQKGDIAEGYSVSREKKESFPLTVTSAQKNPTAFYLCASSIRQGNSPLHFGNGTRLTVT.

This chain links TRBV5-1 with TRBJ1-1, with 8 bases aligning to TRBD1. Germline V gives CDR1 SGHRS, CDR2 YFSETQ. The J segment lost 10 bases and the V segment lost 0 bases, leaving 5 bases of the junction unmatched. CDR3 length: 13 amino acids. CDR3: CASSLGQGAGAFF. The CDR3 DNA is TGCGCCAGCAGCTTGGGTCAGGGGGCAGGAGCTTTCTTT.

V usage is TRBV7-9 and J usage is TRBJ2-2; the D is unclear. With 0 bases removed from V and 5 bases from J, the gap between germline ends came to 10 bases. Germline V gene lookup returns CDR1 SEHNR and CDR2 FQNEAQ (reference sequence). The CDR3 consists of 15 residues. The CDR3 region is CASSLATLVTGELFF. As DNA, the CDR3 is TGTGCCAGCAGCTTAGCGACGCTAGTTACCGGGGAGCTGTTTTTT.

The chain joins TRBV19 to TRBJ1-2, with D maybe TRBD1 (6 bases). Trimming took 7 bases from V and 7 from J, leaving 22 bases between them. The CDR3 has 15 amino acids. Germline CDR1 is LNHDA and CDR2 is SQIVND (reference sequence). The CDR3 is CASNSLSGSGAGYTF. In nucleotides, the CDR3 is TGTGCCAGTAACTCCCTCTCGGGGTCAGGGGCTGGCTACACCTTC.

V and J are TRBV5-1 and TRBJ2-3; 7 positions agree with TRBD1. Germline V gene data show CDR1 as SGHRS and CDR2 as YFSETQ. J was trimmed by 2 bases and V by 4 bases; bases with no gene match: 4. This CDR3 comprises 14 residues. The CDR3 reads CASSLGQDTDTQYF. The DNA of the CDR3 is TGCGCCAGCAGCCTAGGACAGGACACAGATACGCAGTATTTT. The variable domain in full, with the rest retrieved from reference TRBV5-1 and TRBJ2-3, is KAGVTQTPRYLIKTRGQQVTLSCSPISGHRSVSWYQQTPGQGLQFLFEYFSETQRNKGNFPGRFSGRQFSNSRSEMNVSTLELGDSALYLCASSLGQDTDTQYFGPGTRLTVL.

CDR3 DNA: TGTGCCATCAGTGGGACAGCCGAGGGCTACGAGCAGTACTTC. It yields the protein CAISGTAEGYEQYF. The chain combines TRBV10-3 with TRBJ2-7, with D possibly matching TRBD1 (6 bases). The CDR3 has 14 amino acids. V was shortened by 4 bases and J by 3 bases, with 13 bases between the two germline ends. CDR1 and CDR2 (germline): ENHRY, SYGVKD.

The V and J genes are TRBV18 and TRBJ1-3; D uncertain. Looked up from germline, CDR1 is KGHSH and CDR2 is LQKENI. The CDR3 spans 16 residues. Trimming removed 3 bases at V and 0 bases at J, with 12 bases between. The CDR3 reads CASSPSGLSSGNTIYF. CDR3 sequence (DNA): TGTGCCAGCTCACCTTCTGGGCTATCCTCTGGAAACACCATATATTTT.

Only one count was recorded for this clone. The rearrangement links TRBV5-6 to TRBJ2-5; the D gene is possibly TRBD1 (5 bases). The CDR3 totals 13 residues. CDR1 is SGHDT, CDR2 YYEEEE, per germline. Trimming pared 4 bases from V and 5 bases from J, leaving 12 bases between. This chain's CDR3 is CASSKGDSETQYF. CDR3 DNA: TGTGCCAGCAGCAAAGGGGATTCGGAGACCCAGTACTTC.

J is TRBJ2-1 and V is TRBV28; no definite D call. The CDR3 contains 14 residues. Germline-derived CDR1 and CDR2 are MDHEN and SYDVKM. V lost 5 bases to trimming and J lost 9 bases, with 17 bases between them. The CDR3 spells CASSLPYYAVEQFF. Here the CDR3 DNA reads TGTGCCAGCAGTCTTCCCTACTACGCAGTTGAGCAGTTCTTC.

The chain joins TRBV2 to TRBJ1-5; no reliable D call. CDR3 length equals 15 residues. V lost 4 bases, J lost 3 bases, and 13 bases lay in between. Germline V gene lookup returns CDR1 SNHLY and CDR2 FYNNEI. The CDR3, as DNA: TGTGCCAGCAGTGGTCTAGGCTCCGCCAATCAGCCCCAGCATTTT. As protein: CASSGLGSANQPQHF.

J is TRBJ2-1 and V is TRBV19; 9 nucleotides agree with TRBD1. Trimming at V came to 10 bases and at J to 5 bases, leaving 9 bases not matched to a gene. The length of the CDR3 is 14 residues. Germline CDR1 is LNHDA and CDR2 is SQIVND (reference sequence). The CDR3, as DNA: TGTGCCACCGCATGGGGGACAGGGAACAATGAGCAGTTCTTC. Translating it yields CATAWGTGNNEQFF.

V is TRBV2 and J is TRBJ1-5; TRBD1 agrees at 12 bases. Germline V gives CDR1 SNHLY, CDR2 FYNNEI. The junction had 16 bases not matched to a gene; V was cut back by 4 bases and J by 6 bases. There are 19 residues in the CDR3. The CDR3 DNA reads TGTGCCAGCAGTGTGAAAGGAGTGGGACAGGGGGCGGGAATTCAGCCCCAGCATTTT. Protein: CASSVKGVGQGAGIQPQHF.

In its sample, this clone was seen once. The chain carries TRBV6-6 and TRBJ1-5; D is perhaps TRBD1 (5 bases). Trimming removed 5 bases at V and 5 bases at J, with 10 bases between. The CDR3 totals 13 residues. Looked up from germline, CDR1 is MNHNY and CDR2 is SVGAGI (reference sequence). CDR3 in DNA: TGTGCCAGCAGTCCCGACAGTTATCAGCCCCAGCATTTT. Its translation: CASSPDSYQPQHF.

This chain connects TRBV2 to TRBJ1-3, with TRBD1 matching 7 bases. Germline-derived CDR1 and CDR2 are SNHLY and FYNNEI. V shed 8 bases, J shed 5 bases, and the junction held 9 bases outside the gene matches. The CDR3 spans 14 residues. CDR3 coding DNA: TGTGCCAGCGGGAGACAGGGTGTTAGAAACACCATATATTTT. Translation gives CASGRQGVRNTIYF.

V usage is TRBV28 and J usage is TRBJ1-4, with TRBD1 matching 7 bases. With 6 bases clipped from V and 4 bases from J, the junction kept 5 bases outside the gene matches. The CDR3 sequence is 14 residues long. Germline CDR1 reads MDHEN; CDR2 reads SYDVKM. CDR3 sequence (DNA): TGTGCCAGCAGAACGGGACAGAATAATGAAAAACTGTTTTTT. Translation: CASRTGQNNEKLFF.

The CDR3 region has the DNA TGTGCCATCAGCGCGCCGCTGGGACAGGGGGTCACCGGGGAGCTGTTTTTT. This translates into CAISAPLGQGVTGELFF. The V and J genes are TRBV10-3 and TRBJ2-2; TRBD1 matches 11 bases. This CDR3 is built from 17 residues. Germline V gene lookup returns CDR1 ENHRY and CDR2 SYGVKD. The ends lost 6 bases at V and 4 bases at J; junction bases unmatched: 10.

The rearrangement links TRBV18 to TRBJ1-1; perhaps TRBD1 as D (5 bases). V lost 6 bases to trimming and J lost 4 bases, with 18 bases between them. Germline V gives CDR1 KGHSH, CDR2 LQKENI. This CDR3 is 15 amino acids long. The CDR3 bases are TGTGCCAGCTCGCCGGGGGGGGAAGTGAGCACTGAAGCTTTCTTT. Translated, it gives CASSPGGEVSTEAFF. The variable domain in full, completed from reference TRBV18 and TRBJ1-1, reads NAGVMQNPRHLVRRRGQEARLRCSPMKGHSHVYWYRQLPEEGLKFMVYLQKENIIDESGMPKERFSAEFPKEGPSILRIQQVVRGDSAAYFCASSPGGEVSTEAFFGQGTRLTVV.

J is TRBJ2-2 and V is TRBV2; D gene unclear. The V gene's germline CDR1 is SNHLY and CDR2 FYNNEI. V shed 4 bases and J shed 2 bases, with 8 bases lying between them. The CDR3 consists of 14 residues. The CDR3: CASSVGRNTGELFF. The CDR3 region has the DNA TGTGCCAGCAGTGTGGGCAGAAACACCGGGGAGCTGTTTTTT.

The V gene is TRBV20-1, the J gene TRBJ1-2; tentative D call: TRBD1 (6 bases). The CDR3 is 14 amino acids. CDR1 and CDR2 (germline): DFQATT, SNEGSKA (reference sequence). V lost 3 bases to trimming and J lost 5 bases, with 16 bases between them. As DNA, the CDR3 is TGCAGTGCTAGTCGTGACAGGCGCACTTATGGCTACACCTTC. Amino acid sequence: CSASRDRRTYGYTF.